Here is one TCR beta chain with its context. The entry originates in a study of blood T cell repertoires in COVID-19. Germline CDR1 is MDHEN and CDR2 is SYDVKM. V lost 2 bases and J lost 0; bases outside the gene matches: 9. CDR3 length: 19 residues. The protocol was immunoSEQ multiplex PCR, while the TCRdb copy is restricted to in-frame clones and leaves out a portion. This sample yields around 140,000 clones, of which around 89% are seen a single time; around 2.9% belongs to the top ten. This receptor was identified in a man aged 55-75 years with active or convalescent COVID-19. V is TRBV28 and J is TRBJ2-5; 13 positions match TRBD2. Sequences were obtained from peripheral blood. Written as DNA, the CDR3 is TGTGCCAGCAGTTTAGGGGCGGGACTAGCGGGGAGTAACCAAGAGACCCAGTACTTC. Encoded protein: CASSLGAGLAGSNQETQYF.